The present entry profiles one T cell receptor beta chain with its context. The data belong to a study of OX40 agonist ivuxolimab in advanced cancers. Sequencing used immunoSEQ multiplex PCR; TCRdb keeps in-frame clones, though not all of them. The data contain 37,000 or so clones, approximately 81% of them singletons. V lost 6 bases to trimming and J lost 4 bases, with 13 bases between them. The CDR3 has 13 residues. Germline-derived CDR1 and CDR2 are LNHDA and SQIVND (reference sequence). The rearrangement links TRBV19 to TRBJ2-7; D unresolved. The material was CD4+ or CD8+ T cells sorted from blood, obtained in a trial of the OX40 agonist ivuxolimab. The sequence was obtained from an adult with an advanced solid tumor such as melanoma, head and neck, liver or kidney cancer. In DNA, the CDR3 is TGTGCCAGTAGCCCCGGTTCGCCTTACGAGCAGTACTTC. Protein: CASSPGSPYEQYF.